These T cell receptor beta chains were read from a single sample in a study of Graves' ophthalmopathy and Graves' hyperthyroidism. Via MiXCR, TCRdb re-called the multiplex PCR reads, giving one row per CDR3 protein. The table shows 200,000 to 250,000 distinct CDR3 sequences, with around 50% occurring only once. The sample was peripheral blood. The receptors here all came from an adult man with Graves' ophthalmopathy. Each CDR3 is given with its conserved first and last residue. D genes are given only for firm matches. Clone size appears in some rows only: once, few, many, or a class for an expanded clone.

TRBJ2-7 | TRBV7-2 | TRBD1 | - | CASSLVSTGAYEQYF | TGTGCCAGCAGCTTAGTGAGCACAGGGGCCTACGAGCAGTACTTC
TRBJ2-7 | TRBV9 | - | - | CASSGGRGSEQYF | TGTGCCAGCAGCGGAGGAAGGGGGAGCGAGCAGTACTTC
TRBJ2-7 | TRBV7-2 | - | few | CASSPRQDLYEQYF | TGTGCCAGCAGCCCCCGGCAGGACCTTTACGAGCAGTACTTC
TRBJ1-2 | TRBV7-8 | - | many | CASSQNGIEGYTF | TGTGCCAGCAGCCAGAACGGGATTGAGGGCTACACCTTC
TRBJ2-5 | TRBV2 | - | many | CASSISGETQYF | TGTGCCAGCAGCATCTCAGGCGAGACCCAGTACTTC
TRBJ2-7 | TRBV10-3 | TRBD1 | - | CAVTAGDSYEQYF | TGTGCCGTCACGGCAGGGGACAGCTACGAGCAGTACTTC
TRBJ2-7 | TRBV29-1 | TRBD2 | - | CSVEGTGGDEQYF | TGCAGCGTTGAAGGGACGGGGGGGGACGAGCAGTACTTC
TRBJ2-6 | TRBV7-6 | - | - | CASSFSSLTLGSGANVLTF | TGTGCCAGCAGCTTCTCCAGTCTTACCTTGGGCTCTGGGGCCAACGTCCTGACTTTC
TRBJ2-7 | TRBV12-3/TRBV12-4 | - | - | CASSVGSGSAYYEQYF | TGTGCCAGCAGCGTAGGCTCGGGTAGCGCGTACTACGAGCAGTACTTC
TRBJ1-2 | TRBV29-1 | TRBD1 | - | CSVEGVSHEQGGGYTF | TGCAGCGTGGAGGGCGTTAGCCACGAGCAGGGGGGTGGCTACACCTTC
TRBJ1-6 | TRBV9 | TRBD1 | - | CASSFSQTGRGSPLHF | TGTGCCAGCAGCTTTTCCCAGACAGGGAGAGGCTCACCCCTCCACTTT
TRBJ2-6 | TRBV20-1 | TRBD1 | - | CSATGQGANVLTF | TGCAGTGCTACGGGACAGGGGGCCAACGTCCTGACTTTC
TRBJ1-4 | TRBV12-3/TRBV12-4 | - | many | CASKYSTNEKLFF | TGTGCCAGCAAATACTCAACTAATGAAAAACTGTTTTTT
TRBJ2-2 | TRBV20-1 | TRBD2 | few | CSASTSVTGELFF | TGCAGTGCTAGCACTAGCGTCACCGGGGAGCTGTTTTTT